These T cell receptor beta chains were read from a single sample in a study of monozygotic twins with inflammatory bowel disease. TCRdb reworked the 5' RACE reads into one entry per CDR3 protein, no DNA. Its table records a few hundred thousand distinct CDR3 sequences. Source material: blood. The receptors were gathered from a human donor with ulcerative colitis or Crohn's disease, or a healthy co-twin of an affected twin (not recorded which). Both conserved end residues are part of each CDR3.

CDR3 protein,V gene,J gene
CASSQGRFYEQYF,TRBV4-3,TRBJ2-7
CASSTSGGSNEQFF,TRBV9,TRBJ2-1
CASRPGQTNTEAFF,TRBV6-1,TRBJ1-1
CASSLIGAGELFF,TRBV11-2,TRBJ2-2
CASSHNYGLNYGYTF,TRBV4-3,TRBJ1-2
CASSRYSNRGEQYF,TRBV3-1,TRBJ2-7
CASSYLNPASTDTQYF,TRBV6-5,TRBJ2-3
CASSRSRTYEQYF,TRBV13,TRBJ2-7
CASSRGPFGSYEQYF,TRBV3-1,TRBJ2-7
CATSRDRRGNGETQYF,TRBV15,TRBJ2-5
CAWTPNGDYGYTF,TRBV30,TRBJ1-2
CASIRLGQGENQPQHF,TRBV19,TRBJ1-5
CASQAGNGYTF,TRBV28,TRBJ1-2
CASSRFGGGASNQPQHF,TRBV7-2,TRBJ1-5
CASRKPLGATGELFF,TRBV28,TRBJ2-2
CASSQRDRGNTIYF,TRBV7-2,TRBJ1-3
CASSMGGYFYEQFF,TRBV19,TRBJ2-1
CSAPRSNYGYTF,TRBV20-1,TRBJ1-2
CASSQDRGSEYEQYF,TRBV4-1,TRBJ2-7
CASSQDRDRDSYEQYF,TRBV7-9,TRBJ2-7
CAIAPGTGGETQYF,TRBV7-7,TRBJ2-5
CASSHRDGNTGELFF,TRBV6-5,TRBJ2-2
CASSSEAGFEQFF,TRBV7-2,TRBJ2-1
CASSQGATLEQYF,TRBV3-1,TRBJ2-7
CASSAHSSYEQYF,TRBV5-1,TRBJ2-7
CASSLKVGGFLMAFF,TRBV7-8,TRBJ1-1
CASSSRTPTDIQYF,TRBV12-3/TRBV12-4,TRBJ2-4
CASSPQGAGNQPQHF,TRBV18,TRBJ1-5
CASSQDSSMNTEAFF,TRBV4-3,TRBJ1-1
CASSLGSGGNMDTQYF,TRBV11-2,TRBJ2-3
CSVLPRDRGIVYNEQFF,TRBV29-1,TRBJ2-1
CASSFPTNTPSTDTQYF,TRBV5-1,TRBJ2-3
CASRSIRDGIKPQHF,TRBV6-2/TRBV6-3,TRBJ1-5
CASSSPGLENADTQYF,TRBV19,TRBJ2-3
CASSQGQGGETQYF,TRBV5-1,TRBJ2-5
CASSQYERVPQTGLEEKLFF,TRBV4-1,TRBJ1-4
CSVAGDYGYTF,TRBV29-1,TRBJ1-2
CAITVDLGRGYTF,TRBV10-3,TRBJ1-2
CASRSQGTMNTGELFF,TRBV12-3/TRBV12-4,TRBJ2-2
CASSKDTFYNEQFF,TRBV9,TRBJ2-1
CAWSPPQAYEQYF,TRBV30,TRBJ2-7
CASSPHGGTFLHGTQYF,TRBV7-9,TRBJ2-5
CASSLVVQGINRNEQFF,TRBV11-2,TRBJ2-1
CASSQGLIGTEAFF,TRBV5-1,TRBJ1-1
CASSSPGQGAWSTEAFF,TRBV5-1,TRBJ1-1
CASRATGQLGTEAFF,TRBV18,TRBJ1-1
CASTLTSGGIEQFF,TRBV11-1,TRBJ2-1
CASSLGQGVKQYF,TRBV14,TRBJ2-7
CASSLAVMTPNEQFF,TRBV13,TRBJ2-1
CASSSWDRDYEQYF,TRBV7-9,TRBJ2-7
CASSLGTRNYGYTF,TRBV12-3/TRBV12-4,TRBJ1-2
CSVSGGGARLEQYF,TRBV29-1,TRBJ2-7
CASSLNWQHSTDTQYF,TRBV5-1,TRBJ2-3
CASSQEGGHALVGPQHF,TRBV4-1,TRBJ1-5
CSARVVRPSSYEQYF,TRBV20-1,TRBJ2-7
CASSHPPLDSSNQPQHF,TRBV4-1,TRBJ1-5
CASSTQDRGKTQYF,TRBV5-4,TRBJ2-5
CASSKSAQGSPLQYF,TRBV28,TRBJ2-4